This T cell receptor beta chain came from a study of technical replicates of blood from several donors. Assay used: immunoSEQ multiplex PCR; TCRdb lists only in-frame clones, some missing. Of over 90,000 clones listed, 95% to 97% were seen once; the top ten hold under 0.45%. The CDR3 is 16 residues long. J lost 3 bases, V lost 4 bases, and 6 bases had no gene match. Germline CDR1 and CDR2: SGHRS and YFSETQ. The sequencing input was T cells isolated from PBMCs. The sequence derives from a human donor in good health. The rearrangement joins TRBV5-1 to TRBJ2-5; TRBD2 matches 13 bases. The CDR3 protein is CASSPGGTSGEETQYF. Here the CDR3 DNA reads TGCGCCAGCAGCCCTGGTGGGACTAGCGGGGAAGAGACCCAGTACTTC.